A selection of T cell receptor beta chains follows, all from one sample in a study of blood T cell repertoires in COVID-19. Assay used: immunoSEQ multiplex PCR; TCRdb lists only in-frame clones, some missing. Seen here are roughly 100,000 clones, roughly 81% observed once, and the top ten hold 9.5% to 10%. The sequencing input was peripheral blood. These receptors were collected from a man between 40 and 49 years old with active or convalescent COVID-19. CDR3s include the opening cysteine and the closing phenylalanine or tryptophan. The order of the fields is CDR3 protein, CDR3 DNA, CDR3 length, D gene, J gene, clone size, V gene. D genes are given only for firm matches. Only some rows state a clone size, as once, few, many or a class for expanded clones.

cdr3_aa: CASSSRGYKKYF
cdr3_nt: TGTGCCAGCAGCTCGCGGGGGTATAAAAAGTATTTT
cdr3_length: 12
d_call: TRBD2
j_call: TRBJ2-3
clone_size: -
v_call: TRBV7-2

cdr3_aa: CASSGQGEREKLFF
cdr3_nt: TGTGCCAGCAGCGGCCAGGGGGAGAGGGAAAAACTGTTTTTT
cdr3_length: 14
d_call: TRBD1
j_call: TRBJ1-4
clone_size: -
v_call: TRBV7-9

cdr3_aa: CASSFLVSGGSYEQYF
cdr3_nt: TGCGCCAGCAGCTTCTTGGTTAGCGGGGGGTCCTACGAGCAGTACTTC
cdr3_length: 16
d_call: TRBD2
j_call: TRBJ2-7
clone_size: -
v_call: TRBV5-1

cdr3_aa: CASSQGTGSEGYTF
cdr3_nt: TGTGCCAGCAGCCAAGGGACAGGGTCGGAGGGCTACACCTTC
cdr3_length: 14
d_call: TRBD1
j_call: TRBJ1-2
clone_size: -
v_call: TRBV4-2

cdr3_aa: CASSRRSGGQETQYF
cdr3_nt: TGTGCCAGCAGCCGACGGAGCGGGGGCCAAGAGACCCAGTACTTC
cdr3_length: 15
d_call: TRBD2
j_call: TRBJ2-5
clone_size: -
v_call: TRBV7-9

cdr3_aa: CASSSTPEETQYF
cdr3_nt: TGCGCCAGCAGCTCCACCCCGGAAGAGACCCAGTACTTC
cdr3_length: 13
d_call: -
j_call: TRBJ2-5
clone_size: -
v_call: TRBV5-1

cdr3_aa: CASRQGREAFF
cdr3_nt: TGTGCCAGCAGGCAGGGGCGTGAAGCTTTCTTT
cdr3_length: 11
d_call: -
j_call: TRBJ1-1
clone_size: -
v_call: TRBV3-1/TRBV3-2

cdr3_aa: CAIRGGQGPYEQYF
cdr3_nt: TGTGCCATCAGGGGGGGACAGGGTCCCTACGAGCAGTACTTC
cdr3_length: 14
d_call: TRBD1
j_call: TRBJ2-7
clone_size: -
v_call: TRBV10-3

cdr3_aa: CASSAGGFNEQFF
cdr3_nt: TGTGCCAGCAGCGCGGGGGGGTTCAATGAGCAGTTCTTC
cdr3_length: 13
d_call: TRBD2
j_call: TRBJ2-1
clone_size: -
v_call: TRBV9

cdr3_aa: CATSGLAVLGLAKNIQYF
cdr3_nt: TGTGCCACCTCGGGACTAGCGGTTTTGGGACTTGCCAAAAACATTCAGTACTTC
cdr3_length: 18
d_call: TRBD2
j_call: TRBJ2-4
clone_size: few
v_call: TRBV19

cdr3_aa: CASSLISSGGGLSEQFF
cdr3_nt: TGTGCCAGCAGCTTAATCTCTAGCGGGGGGGGCCTCAGTGAGCAGTTCTTC
cdr3_length: 17
d_call: TRBD2
j_call: TRBJ2-1
clone_size: few
v_call: TRBV7-2

cdr3_aa: CASSQEGPLTGSYEQYF
cdr3_nt: TGCGCCAGCAGCCAAGAAGGTCCCCTGACAGGCTCCTACGAGCAGTACTTC
cdr3_length: 17
d_call: -
j_call: TRBJ2-7
clone_size: -
v_call: TRBV4-1

cdr3_aa: CASSVEDISYEQYF
cdr3_nt: TGTGCCAGCAGCGTAGAGGACATTTCCTACGAGCAGTACTTC
cdr3_length: 14
d_call: -
j_call: TRBJ2-7
clone_size: once
v_call: TRBV9

cdr3_aa: CASSLGGTDASEQYF
cdr3_nt: TGTGCCAGCAGCTTAGGAGGGACAGACGCCTCCGAGCAGTACTTC
cdr3_length: 15
d_call: TRBD1
j_call: TRBJ2-7
clone_size: -
v_call: TRBV7-6

cdr3_aa: CAWGDRGGFGYTF
cdr3_nt: TGTGCCTGGGGAGACAGGGGGGGATTTGGCTACACCTTC
cdr3_length: 13
d_call: TRBD1
j_call: TRBJ1-2
clone_size: -
v_call: TRBV30

cdr3_aa: CASSYSGDEQYF
cdr3_nt: TGTGCCAGCAGTTACTCAGGGGACGAGCAGTACTTC
cdr3_length: 12
d_call: -
j_call: TRBJ2-7
clone_size: once
v_call: TRBV6-5

cdr3_aa: CASSLPGKSTETQYF
cdr3_nt: TGTGCCAGCAGCCTCCCGGGGAAGAGCACAGAGACCCAGTACTTC
cdr3_length: 15
d_call: -
j_call: TRBJ2-5
clone_size: -
v_call: TRBV5-6

cdr3_aa: CASSFTLGLTNNEQFF
cdr3_nt: TGCGCCAGCAGCTTTACGTTAGGACTAACTAACAATGAGCAGTTCTTC
cdr3_length: 16
d_call: -
j_call: TRBJ2-1
clone_size: few
v_call: TRBV5-1

cdr3_aa: CASSEGQGVPYEQYF
cdr3_nt: TGTGCCAGCAGCGAGGGACAGGGGGTTCCCTACGAGCAGTACTTC
cdr3_length: 15
d_call: TRBD1
j_call: TRBJ2-7
clone_size: -
v_call: TRBV9

cdr3_aa: CASSLVVGVNEQFF
cdr3_nt: TGTGCCAGCAGCTTAGTGGTAGGGGTTAATGAGCAGTTCTTC
cdr3_length: 14
d_call: -
j_call: TRBJ2-1
clone_size: once
v_call: TRBV11-3

cdr3_aa: CASSPGQKETQYF
cdr3_nt: TGTGCCAGCAGCCCCGGACAGAAAGAGACCCAGTACTTC
cdr3_length: 13
d_call: -
j_call: TRBJ2-5
clone_size: once
v_call: TRBV7-3

cdr3_aa: CASSKWDRGNTEAFF
cdr3_nt: TGTGCCAGCAGTAAATGGGACAGGGGAAACACTGAAGCTTTCTTT
cdr3_length: 15
d_call: TRBD1
j_call: TRBJ1-1
clone_size: -
v_call: TRBV27

cdr3_aa: CSALSVYEQFF
cdr3_nt: TGCAGTGCTCTTAGCGTCTATGAGCAGTTCTTC
cdr3_length: 11
d_call: -
j_call: TRBJ2-1
clone_size: once
v_call: TRBV20-1

cdr3_aa: CASSSTGGINYGYTF
cdr3_nt: TGTGCCAGCAGCTCGACAGGGGGGATAAACTATGGCTACACCTTC
cdr3_length: 15
d_call: TRBD1
j_call: TRBJ1-2
clone_size: -
v_call: TRBV7-9

cdr3_aa: CASSLEAAGNTIYF
cdr3_nt: TGTGCCAGCAGCTTGGAAGCCGCTGGAAACACCATATATTTT
cdr3_length: 14
d_call: -
j_call: TRBJ1-3
clone_size: -
v_call: TRBV5-5

cdr3_aa: CASSSGLAGTTDTQYF
cdr3_nt: TGTGCCAGCAGCTCCGGACTAGCGGGGACCACAGATACGCAGTATTTT
cdr3_length: 16
d_call: TRBD2
j_call: TRBJ2-3
clone_size: -
v_call: TRBV11-3

cdr3_aa: CASSFEGETQYF
cdr3_nt: TGTGCCAGCAGCTTCGAGGGAGAGACCCAGTACTTC
cdr3_length: 12
d_call: -
j_call: TRBJ2-5
clone_size: -
v_call: TRBV11-1

cdr3_aa: CASSLLLAGGYTGELFF
cdr3_nt: TGTGCCAGCAGCTTGCTCTTGGCGGGGGGGTACACCGGGGAGCTGTTTTTT
cdr3_length: 17
d_call: TRBD2
j_call: TRBJ2-2
clone_size: once
v_call: TRBV5-4

cdr3_aa: CASSQEGGSGNTIYF
cdr3_nt: TGCGCCAGCAGCCAAGAAGGGGGATCCGGAAACACCATATATTTT
cdr3_length: 15
d_call: -
j_call: TRBJ1-3
clone_size: -
v_call: TRBV4-3

cdr3_aa: CASSPRTNSGGSTDTQYF
cdr3_nt: TGTGCCAGCAGCCCTAGAACTAATAGCGGGGGAAGCACAGATACGCAGTATTTT
cdr3_length: 18
d_call: TRBD2
j_call: TRBJ2-3
clone_size: -
v_call: TRBV3-1/TRBV3-2

cdr3_aa: CASSLFGGEAFF
cdr3_nt: TGTGCCAGCAGCTTGTTTGGCGGTGAAGCTTTCTTT
cdr3_length: 12
d_call: -
j_call: TRBJ1-1
clone_size: -
v_call: TRBV5-5

cdr3_aa: CASSRRGVETEAFF
cdr3_nt: TGTGCCAGCAGTCGCAGGGGGGTTGAAACTGAAGCTTTCTTT
cdr3_length: 14
d_call: TRBD1
j_call: TRBJ1-1
clone_size: -
v_call: TRBV9

cdr3_aa: CASSSVSPQSGELFF
cdr3_nt: TGTGCCAGCAGCTCGGTTAGCCCCCAGTCCGGGGAGCTGTTTTTT
cdr3_length: 15
d_call: -
j_call: TRBJ2-2
clone_size: -
v_call: TRBV2

cdr3_aa: CAWKVGGQPQHF
cdr3_nt: TGTGCCTGGAAGGTGGGAGGGCAGCCCCAGCATTTT
cdr3_length: 12
d_call: -
j_call: TRBJ1-5
clone_size: -
v_call: TRBV30

cdr3_aa: CASSITYRGIDGYTF
cdr3_nt: TGTGCCAGTAGTATCACGTACAGGGGTATTGATGGCTACACCTTC
cdr3_length: 15
d_call: TRBD1
j_call: TRBJ1-2
clone_size: -
v_call: TRBV19

cdr3_aa: CASSLMTGPRDTIYF
cdr3_nt: TGTGCCAGCAGCTTAATGACAGGGCCCCGGGACACCATATATTTT
cdr3_length: 15
d_call: TRBD1
j_call: TRBJ1-3
clone_size: -
v_call: TRBV5-6

cdr3_aa: CASSIAGFTDTQYF
cdr3_nt: TGTGCCAGCAGTATAGCGGGCTTCACAGATACGCAGTATTTT
cdr3_length: 14
d_call: TRBD2
j_call: TRBJ2-3
clone_size: -
v_call: TRBV9

cdr3_aa: CASSPGLAGTDTQYF
cdr3_nt: TGCGCCAGCAGCCCCGGACTAGCGGGAACAGATACGCAGTATTTT
cdr3_length: 15
d_call: TRBD2
j_call: TRBJ2-3
clone_size: -
v_call: TRBV5-1

cdr3_aa: CATSDLHTEGYTEAFF
cdr3_nt: TGTGCCACCAGTGATTTGCACACTGAGGGCTACACTGAAGCTTTCTTT
cdr3_length: 16
d_call: -
j_call: TRBJ1-1
clone_size: -
v_call: TRBV24-1

cdr3_aa: CASSSTGQGATNYGYTF
cdr3_nt: TGTGCCAGCAGCTCAACTGGACAGGGGGCGACTAACTATGGCTACACCTTC
cdr3_length: 17
d_call: TRBD1
j_call: TRBJ1-2
clone_size: -
v_call: TRBV5-6

cdr3_aa: CASSLKGLRETQYF
cdr3_nt: TGTGCCAGCAGCTTGAAGGGGTTGAGGGAGACCCAGTACTTC
cdr3_length: 14
d_call: -
j_call: TRBJ2-5
clone_size: -
v_call: TRBV7-9

cdr3_aa: CASSPLGTGSPVQYF
cdr3_nt: TGTGCCAGTAGTCCTCTCGGGACAGGGAGCCCCGTACAATACTTC
cdr3_length: 15
d_call: TRBD1
j_call: TRBJ2-7
clone_size: -
v_call: TRBV19

cdr3_aa: CSAELDEKLFF
cdr3_nt: TGCAGTGCTGAGTTGGATGAAAAACTGTTTTTT
cdr3_length: 11
d_call: -
j_call: TRBJ1-4
clone_size: -
v_call: TRBV20-1

cdr3_aa: CASGLYRTGVDNQPQHF
cdr3_nt: TGTGCTAGTGGTTTGTACCGGACAGGGGTTGACAATCAGCCCCAGCATTTT
cdr3_length: 17
d_call: TRBD1
j_call: TRBJ1-5
clone_size: -
v_call: TRBV12-5

cdr3_aa: CTSSQDSSGGTGELFF
cdr3_nt: TGCACCAGCAGCCAAGATTCTAGCGGGGGCACCGGGGAGCTGTTTTTT
cdr3_length: 16
d_call: -
j_call: TRBJ2-2
clone_size: -
v_call: TRBV1

cdr3_aa: CASRTTGNEQYF
cdr3_nt: TGTGCCAGCAGGACGACAGGCAACGAGCAGTACTTC
cdr3_length: 12
d_call: -
j_call: TRBJ2-7
clone_size: -
v_call: TRBV6-5

cdr3_aa: CASGTGVGTDTQYF
cdr3_nt: TGCGCCAGCGGGACAGGGGTGGGCACAGATACGCAGTATTTT
cdr3_length: 14
d_call: TRBD1
j_call: TRBJ2-3
clone_size: -
v_call: TRBV5-1